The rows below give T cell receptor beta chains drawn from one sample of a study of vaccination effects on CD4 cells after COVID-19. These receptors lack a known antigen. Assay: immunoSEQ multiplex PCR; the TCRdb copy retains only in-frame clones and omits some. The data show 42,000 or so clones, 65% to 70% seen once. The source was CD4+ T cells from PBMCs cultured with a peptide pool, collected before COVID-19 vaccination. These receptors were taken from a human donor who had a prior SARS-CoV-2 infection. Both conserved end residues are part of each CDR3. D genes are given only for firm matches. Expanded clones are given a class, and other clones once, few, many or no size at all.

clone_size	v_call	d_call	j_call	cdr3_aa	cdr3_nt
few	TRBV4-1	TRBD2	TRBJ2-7	CASSQGLAGGNEQYF	TGCGCCAGCAGCCAAGGACTAGCGGGAGGGAACGAGCAGTACTTC
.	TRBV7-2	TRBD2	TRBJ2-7	CASSLERESHEQYF	TGTGCCAGCAGCTTAGAGCGGGAGAGTCACGAGCAGTACTTC
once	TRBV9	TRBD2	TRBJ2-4	CASSVAGLPHLAKNIQYF	TGTGCCAGCAGCGTAGCGGGACTACCCCATCTAGCCAAAAACATTCAGTACTTC
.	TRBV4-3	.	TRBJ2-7	CASSQGKLWDEQYF	TGCGCCAGCAGCCAAGGGAAACTTTGGGACGAGCAGTACTTC
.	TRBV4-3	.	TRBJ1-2	CASRSRGVYDGYTF	TGCGCCAGCAGGTCACGGGGAGTATACGATGGCTACACCTTC
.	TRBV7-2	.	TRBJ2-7	CASSLGLHNSYEQYF	TGTGCCAGCAGCTTAGGGTTGCATAACTCCTACGAGCAGTACTTC
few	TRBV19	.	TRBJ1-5	CAGGGSSNQPQHF	TGTGCCGGGGGGGGCAGTAGCAATCAGCCCCAGCATTTT
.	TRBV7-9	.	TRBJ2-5	CASSPRLVQETQYF	TGTGCCAGCAGCCCCCGACTAGTACAAGAGACCCAGTACTTC
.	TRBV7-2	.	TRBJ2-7	CASSLGLGYEQYF	TGTGCCAGCAGCCTAGGGCTAGGCTACGAGCAGTACTTC
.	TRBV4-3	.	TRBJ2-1	CASSPPGGSYNEQFF	TGCGCCAGCAGCCCCCCAGGCGGCTCCTACAATGAGCAGTTCTTC
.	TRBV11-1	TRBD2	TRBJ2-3	CASNRGTSGDTQYF	TGTGCCAGCAACAGGGGGACTAGCGGAGATACGCAGTATTTT
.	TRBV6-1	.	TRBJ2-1	CASSDPRDEQFF	TGTGCCAGCAGTGACCCGCGCGATGAGCAGTTCTTC
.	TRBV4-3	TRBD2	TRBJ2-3	CASSQAGGLGDTQYF	TGCGCCAGCAGCCAAGCGGGAGGGCTTGGAGATACGCAGTATTTT
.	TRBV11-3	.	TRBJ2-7	CASSPKLAEQYF	TGTGCCAGCAGCCCGAAGTTGGCCGAGCAGTACTTC
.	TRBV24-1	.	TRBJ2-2	CATSDSRSNLNTGELFF	TGTGCCACCAGTGATTCCCGTAGTAACCTGAACACCGGGGAGCTGTTTTTT
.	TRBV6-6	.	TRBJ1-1	CASSYAAEAFF	TGTGCCAGCAGTTACGCTGCTGAAGCTTTCTTT
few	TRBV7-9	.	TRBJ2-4	CASSIQDIQYF	TGTGCCAGCAGCATACAGGACATTCAGTACTTC
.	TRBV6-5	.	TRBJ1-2	CASSYFEGGGYTF	TGTGCCAGCAGTTACTTCGAGGGGGGCGGCTACACCTTC
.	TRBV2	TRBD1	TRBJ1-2	CASRDRGHYGYTF	TGTGCCAGCAGAGACAGGGGGCACTATGGCTACACCTTC
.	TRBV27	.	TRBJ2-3	CASSFLGPTDTQYF	TGTGCCAGCAGTTTCCTCGGTCCCACAGATACGCAGTATTTT
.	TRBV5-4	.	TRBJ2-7	CASSFDQVSEQYF	TGTGCCAGCAGCTTCGATCAGGTCTCCGAGCAGTACTTC
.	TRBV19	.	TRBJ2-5	CASSASRQTQYF	TGTGCCAGTAGTGCTTCCCGGCAGACCCAGTACTTC
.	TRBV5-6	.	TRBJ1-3	CASSFRGPGNTIYF	TGTGCCAGCAGCTTCAGGGGCCCTGGAAACACCATATATTTT
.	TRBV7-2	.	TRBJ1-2	CASTHPGGVYGYTF	TGTGCCAGCACCCACCCGGGGGGGGTCTATGGCTACACCTTC
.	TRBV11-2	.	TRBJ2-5	CASSSRQSQAETQYF	TGTGCCAGCAGCAGTAGACAGTCCCAAGCAGAGACCCAGTACTTC
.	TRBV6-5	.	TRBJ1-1	CASRAPTGWGTEAFF	TGTGCCAGCAGAGCTCCGACAGGCTGGGGTACTGAAGCTTTCTTT
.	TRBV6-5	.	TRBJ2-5	CASSPRGKETQYF	TGTGCCAGCAGTCCGAGGGGAAAGGAGACCCAGTACTTC
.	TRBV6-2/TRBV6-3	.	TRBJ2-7	CASSYKGRFYEQYF	TGTGCCAGCAGTTACAAGGGGCGATTCTACGAGCAGTACTTC
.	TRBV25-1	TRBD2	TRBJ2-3	CASSDPSGGATDTQYF	TGTGCCAGCAGCGACCCTAGCGGGGGGGCCACAGATACGCAGTATTTT
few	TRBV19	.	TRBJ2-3	CASRAQKSTDTQYF	TGTGCCAGTAGGGCCCAAAAAAGCACAGATACGCAGTATTTT
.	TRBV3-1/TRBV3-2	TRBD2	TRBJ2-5	CASSQGWSSGGQETQYF	TGTGCCAGCAGCCAAGGGTGGTCGAGCGGGGGTCAAGAGACCCAGTACTTC
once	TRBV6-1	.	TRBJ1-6	CASSEAIHALSYNSPLHF	TGTGCCAGCAGTGAAGCCATACACGCGCTCTCCTATAATTCACCCCTCCACTTT
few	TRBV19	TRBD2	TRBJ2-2	CAAGGRTSGGTGELFF	TGTGCCGCAGGAGGCCGGACTAGCGGGGGGACCGGGGAGCTGTTTTTT
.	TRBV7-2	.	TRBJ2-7	CASSPTVYEQYF	TGTGCCAGCAGCCCTACAGTCTACGAGCAGTACTTC
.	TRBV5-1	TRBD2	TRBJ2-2	CASSSRTSGRGNTGELFF	TGCGCCAGCAGCTCCCGGACTAGCGGGAGGGGTAACACCGGGGAGCTGTTTTTT
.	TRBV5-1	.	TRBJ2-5	CASSLTSGLGGTQYF	TGCGCCAGCAGCTTGACGAGCGGCCTGGGAGGGACCCAGTACTTC
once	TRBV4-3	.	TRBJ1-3	CASSQGAYTGNTIYF	TGCGCCAGCAGCCAAGGCGCATATACTGGAAACACCATATATTTT
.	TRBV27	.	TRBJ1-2	CASSLFLGGGYTF	TGTGCCAGCAGTTTATTCCTGGGAGGAGGCTACACCTTC